The source of this T cell receptor (beta chain) is a study of sequential checkpoint blockade in melanoma. Across the whole study: Twenty-two patients had matched tumor biopsies before treatment and at week 13 after nivolumab or ipilimumab alone.

This clone was seen a few times. Its specificity is unknown. A junction boundary mismatches the germline segment, possibly from a read error. Some clones are missing from TCRdb's copy, which holds only in-frame ones; the method was immunoSEQ multiplex PCR. Of under 6,000 clones listed, about a quarter are singletons. Notes on the study in general: About 30 times likelier clinical benefit followed increased tumor T-cell fraction and clonality.

Treatment denoted: randomized to nivolumab then ipilimumab (arm A) or the reverse (arm B). CDR3 size: 13 residues. The germline gives CDR1 MNHGY, CDR2 SAAAGT. V and J are TRBV6-8 and TRBJ2-1; D may be TRBD1 (7 bases). This clonotype was sampled from a human donor with melanoma. Sequencing used tumor tissue (inferred from file names), obtained from a patient given nivolumab and ipilimumab in sequence. The CDR3 nucleotides are TGTGCCATCAGTGTGGAGGGGGCAAGTGAGCAGTTCTTC. It translates to CAISVEGASEQFF.